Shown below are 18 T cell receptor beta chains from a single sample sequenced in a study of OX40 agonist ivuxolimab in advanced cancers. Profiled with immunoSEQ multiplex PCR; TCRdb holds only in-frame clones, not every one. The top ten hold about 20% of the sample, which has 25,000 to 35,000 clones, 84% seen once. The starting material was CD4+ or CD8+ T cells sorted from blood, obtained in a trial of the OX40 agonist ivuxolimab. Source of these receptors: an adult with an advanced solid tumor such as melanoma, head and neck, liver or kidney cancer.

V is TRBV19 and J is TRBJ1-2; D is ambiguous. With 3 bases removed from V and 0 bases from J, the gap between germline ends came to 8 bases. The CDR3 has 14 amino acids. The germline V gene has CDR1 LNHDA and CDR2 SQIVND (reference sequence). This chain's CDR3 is CASSISSPNYGYTF. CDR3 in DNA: TGTGCCAGTAGTATTAGCTCGCCTAACTATGGCTACACCTTC.

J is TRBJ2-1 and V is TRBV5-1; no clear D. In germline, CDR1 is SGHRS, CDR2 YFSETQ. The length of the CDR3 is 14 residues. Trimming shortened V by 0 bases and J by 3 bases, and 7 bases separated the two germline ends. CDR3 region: CASSLAGSYNEQFF. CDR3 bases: TGCGCCAGCAGCTTGGCAGGCAGCTACAATGAGCAGTTCTTC.

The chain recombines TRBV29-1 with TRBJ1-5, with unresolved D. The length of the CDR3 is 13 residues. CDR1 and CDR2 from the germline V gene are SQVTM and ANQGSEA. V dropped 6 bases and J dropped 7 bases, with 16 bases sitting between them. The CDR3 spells CSVQMDSLQPQHF. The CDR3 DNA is TGCAGCGTCCAAATGGACTCCCTCCAGCCCCAGCATTTT.

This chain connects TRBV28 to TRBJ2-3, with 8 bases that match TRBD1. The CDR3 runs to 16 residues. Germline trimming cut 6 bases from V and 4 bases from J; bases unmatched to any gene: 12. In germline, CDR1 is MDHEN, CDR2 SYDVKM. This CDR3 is CASSQGQGRGADTQYF. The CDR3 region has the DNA TGTGCCAGCAGCCAAGGACAGGGACGGGGCGCAGATACGCAGTATTTT.

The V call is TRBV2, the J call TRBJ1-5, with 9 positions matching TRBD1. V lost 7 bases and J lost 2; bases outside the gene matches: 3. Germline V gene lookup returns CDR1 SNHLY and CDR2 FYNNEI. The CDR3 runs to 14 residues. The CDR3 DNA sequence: TGTGCCAGCACCAGGACAGGGGGCAATCAGCCCCAGCATTTT. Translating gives CASTRTGGNQPQHF.

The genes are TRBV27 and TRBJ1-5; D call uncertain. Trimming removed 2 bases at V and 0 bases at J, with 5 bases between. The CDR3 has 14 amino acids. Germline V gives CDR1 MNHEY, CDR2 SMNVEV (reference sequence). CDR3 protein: CASSLRFSNQPQHF. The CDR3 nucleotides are TGTGCCAGCAGTTTAAGGTTTAGCAATCAGCCCCAGCATTTT.

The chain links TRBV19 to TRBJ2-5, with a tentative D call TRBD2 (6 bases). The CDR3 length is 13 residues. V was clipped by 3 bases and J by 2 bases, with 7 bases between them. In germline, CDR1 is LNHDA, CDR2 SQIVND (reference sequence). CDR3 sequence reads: CASSIGGQETQYF. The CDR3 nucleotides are TGTGCCAGTAGTATTGGGGGGCAAGAGACCCAGTACTTC. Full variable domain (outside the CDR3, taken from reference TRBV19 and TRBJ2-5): DGGITQSPKYLFRKEGQNVTLSCEQNLNHDAMYWYRQDPGQGLRLIYYSQIVNDFQKGDIAEGYSVSREKKESFPLTVTSAQKNPTAFYLCASSIGGQETQYFGPGTRLLVL.

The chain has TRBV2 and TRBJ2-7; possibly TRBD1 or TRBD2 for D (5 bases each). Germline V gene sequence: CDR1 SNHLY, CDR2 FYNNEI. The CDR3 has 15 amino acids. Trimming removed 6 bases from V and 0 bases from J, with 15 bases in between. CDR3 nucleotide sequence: TGTGCCAGCAGCCGACCGGGACGGGGCTCCTACGAGCAGTACTTC. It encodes CASSRPGRGSYEQYF.

DNA of the CDR3: TGTGCCAGCAGCCCATCGGTCCAGAACTACGAGCAGTACTTC. Translated, it gives CASSPSVQNYEQYF. The chain combines TRBV7-2 with TRBJ2-7; D gene unclear. The germline V and J ends were trimmed by 5 bases and 3 bases, with 14 bases remaining between them. CDR3 length: 14 amino acids. Germline V gene lookup returns CDR1 SGHTA and CDR2 FQGNSA.

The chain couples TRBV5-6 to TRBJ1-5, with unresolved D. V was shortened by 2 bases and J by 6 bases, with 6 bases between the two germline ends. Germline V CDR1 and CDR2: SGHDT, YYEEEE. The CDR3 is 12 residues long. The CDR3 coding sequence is TGTGCCAGCAGCTTACTGGGTCAGCCCCAGCATTTT. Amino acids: CASSLLGQPQHF.

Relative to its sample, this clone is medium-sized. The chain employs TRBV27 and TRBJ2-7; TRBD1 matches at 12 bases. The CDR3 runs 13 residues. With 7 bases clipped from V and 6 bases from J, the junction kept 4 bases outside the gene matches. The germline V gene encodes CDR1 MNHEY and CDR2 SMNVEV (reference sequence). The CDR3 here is CASTGTGGAEQYF. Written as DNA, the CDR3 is TGTGCCAGCACTGGGACAGGGGGCGCCGAGCAGTACTTC.

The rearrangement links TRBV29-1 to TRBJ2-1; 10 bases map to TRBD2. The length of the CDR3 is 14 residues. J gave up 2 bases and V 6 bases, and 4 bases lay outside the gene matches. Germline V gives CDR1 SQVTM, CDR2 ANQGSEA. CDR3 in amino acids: CSVLAGVTYNEQFF. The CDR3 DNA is TGCAGCGTCCTAGCGGGAGTAACCTACAATGAGCAGTTCTTC.

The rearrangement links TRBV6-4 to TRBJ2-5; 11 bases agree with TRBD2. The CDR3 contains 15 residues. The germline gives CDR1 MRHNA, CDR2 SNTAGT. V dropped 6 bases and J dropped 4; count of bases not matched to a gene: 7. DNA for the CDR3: TGTGCCAGCAGCCCTATAGCGGGAGGGCTAGAGACCCAGTACTTC. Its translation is CASSPIAGGLETQYF.

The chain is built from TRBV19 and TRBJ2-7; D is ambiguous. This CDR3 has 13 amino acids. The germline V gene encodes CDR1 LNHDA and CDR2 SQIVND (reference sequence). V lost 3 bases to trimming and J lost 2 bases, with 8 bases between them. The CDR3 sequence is CASSMSEAYEQYF. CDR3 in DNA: TGTGCCAGTAGTATGAGTGAGGCCTACGAGCAGTACTTC.

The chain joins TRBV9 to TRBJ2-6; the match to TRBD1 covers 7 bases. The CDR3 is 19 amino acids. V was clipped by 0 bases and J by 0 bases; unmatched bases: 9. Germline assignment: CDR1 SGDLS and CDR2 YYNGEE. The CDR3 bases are TGTGCCAGCAGCGTAGCTAGTGCAGGGGGTCTCTCTGGGGCCAACGTCCTGACTTTC. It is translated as CASSVASAGGLSGANVLTF.

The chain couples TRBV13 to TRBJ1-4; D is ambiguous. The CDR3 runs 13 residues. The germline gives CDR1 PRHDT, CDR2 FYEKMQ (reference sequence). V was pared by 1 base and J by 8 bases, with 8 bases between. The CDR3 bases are TGTGCCAGCAGCTTAGATATCCGGGAAAAACTGTTTTTT. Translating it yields CASSLDIREKLFF.

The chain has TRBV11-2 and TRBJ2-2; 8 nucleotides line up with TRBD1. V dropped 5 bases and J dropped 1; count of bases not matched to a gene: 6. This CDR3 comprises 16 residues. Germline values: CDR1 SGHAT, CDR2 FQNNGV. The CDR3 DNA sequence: TGTGCCAGCAGCCCTCGACAGGGGCTGAACACCGGGGAGCTGTTTTTT. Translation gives CASSPRQGLNTGELFF.

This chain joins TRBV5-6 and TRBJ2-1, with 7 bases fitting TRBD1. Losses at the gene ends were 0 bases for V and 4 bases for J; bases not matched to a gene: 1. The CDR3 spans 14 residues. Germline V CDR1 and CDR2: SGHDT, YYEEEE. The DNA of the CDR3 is TGTGCCAGCAGCTTGGCGGGACAGTACAATGAGCAGTTCTTC. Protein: CASSLAGQYNEQFF.